What follows are 5 T cell receptor beta chains derived from one specimen sequenced in a study of Ad26.COV2.S vaccination and SARS-CoV-2 variants. Treatment here: roughly 20 received Ad26.COV2.S at low or high dose, single or two shots; roughly five received placebo; per-sample allocation not given. Collection of the samples took place on day 63 after the first injection of vaccine or placebo. Assay: immunoSEQ multiplex PCR; the TCRdb copy retains only in-frame clones and omits some. The data contain about half a million clones, about nine tenths of them singletons. The source was peripheral blood, collected in a trial of Ad26.COV2.S vaccine versus placebo. The receptors shown here come from a person between 18 and 60 years old who received the Ad26.COV2.S COVID-19 vaccine or a placebo.

This chain uses TRBV19 with TRBJ1-4, with a weak D call TRBD1 (5 bases). The CDR3 length is 15 residues. Deletions cut 3 bases from V and 5 bases from J, with 13 bases between. From germline, CDR1 is LNHDA and CDR2 SQIVND (reference sequence). This CDR3 is CASSMGLMDNEKLFF. The CDR3 DNA reads TGTGCCAGTAGTATGGGGCTCATGGACAATGAAAAACTGTTTTTT. Using reference TRBV19 and TRBJ1-4 for the parts outside the CDR3, the full variable domain is DGGITQSPKYLFRKEGQNVTLSCEQNLNHDAMYWYRQDPGQGLRLIYYSQIVNDFQKGDIAEGYSVSREKKESFPLTVTSAQKNPTAFYLCASSMGLMDNEKLFFGSGTQLSVL.

CDR3 nucleotides: TGTGCCAGCAAGTCGAATTTCGGGGAGCTGTTTTTT. This translates into CASKSNFGELFF. The chain recombines TRBV2 with TRBJ2-2, with D unclear. This CDR3 contains 12 residues. Germline CDR1 SNHLY, CDR2 FYNNEI. V was pared by 7 bases and J by 7 bases, with 10 bases between.

The chain joins TRBV5-1 to TRBJ1-5; the D gene is possibly TRBD1 (6 bases). Trimming took off 3 bases at V and 7 bases at J, with 17 bases between the two ends. The length of the CDR3 is 15 residues. CDR1 and CDR2 (germline): SGHRS, YFSETQ. The CDR3 coding sequence is TGCGCCAGCAGCTACGGAGTCGGGGGGGGCCAGCCCCAGCATTTT. Protein product: CASSYGVGGGQPQHF.

This clone was seen a handful of times. The V and J genes are TRBV7-9 and TRBJ2-2; perhaps D is TRBD1 or TRBD2 (6 bases each). Trimming cost V 5 bases and J 0 bases, with 16 bases left between them. From germline, CDR1 is SEHNR and CDR2 FQNEAQ (reference sequence). This CDR3 has 17 amino acids. The CDR3 region has the DNA TGTGCCAGCAGCGGTATGAACAGGGACTCGAACACCGGGGAGCTGTTTTTT. Protein product: CASSGMNRDSNTGELFF.

The gene calls are TRBV21-1 and TRBJ2-4; the table's D call of TRBD2 was not tested on the DNA. TRBV21-1 counts as a pseudogene. This CDR3 region has 16 residues. CDR3 region: CASSKGPAGAGNIQYF. The CDR3 DNA reads TGTGCCAGCAGCAAAGGGCCAGCGGGGGCTGGAAACATTCAGTACTTC.